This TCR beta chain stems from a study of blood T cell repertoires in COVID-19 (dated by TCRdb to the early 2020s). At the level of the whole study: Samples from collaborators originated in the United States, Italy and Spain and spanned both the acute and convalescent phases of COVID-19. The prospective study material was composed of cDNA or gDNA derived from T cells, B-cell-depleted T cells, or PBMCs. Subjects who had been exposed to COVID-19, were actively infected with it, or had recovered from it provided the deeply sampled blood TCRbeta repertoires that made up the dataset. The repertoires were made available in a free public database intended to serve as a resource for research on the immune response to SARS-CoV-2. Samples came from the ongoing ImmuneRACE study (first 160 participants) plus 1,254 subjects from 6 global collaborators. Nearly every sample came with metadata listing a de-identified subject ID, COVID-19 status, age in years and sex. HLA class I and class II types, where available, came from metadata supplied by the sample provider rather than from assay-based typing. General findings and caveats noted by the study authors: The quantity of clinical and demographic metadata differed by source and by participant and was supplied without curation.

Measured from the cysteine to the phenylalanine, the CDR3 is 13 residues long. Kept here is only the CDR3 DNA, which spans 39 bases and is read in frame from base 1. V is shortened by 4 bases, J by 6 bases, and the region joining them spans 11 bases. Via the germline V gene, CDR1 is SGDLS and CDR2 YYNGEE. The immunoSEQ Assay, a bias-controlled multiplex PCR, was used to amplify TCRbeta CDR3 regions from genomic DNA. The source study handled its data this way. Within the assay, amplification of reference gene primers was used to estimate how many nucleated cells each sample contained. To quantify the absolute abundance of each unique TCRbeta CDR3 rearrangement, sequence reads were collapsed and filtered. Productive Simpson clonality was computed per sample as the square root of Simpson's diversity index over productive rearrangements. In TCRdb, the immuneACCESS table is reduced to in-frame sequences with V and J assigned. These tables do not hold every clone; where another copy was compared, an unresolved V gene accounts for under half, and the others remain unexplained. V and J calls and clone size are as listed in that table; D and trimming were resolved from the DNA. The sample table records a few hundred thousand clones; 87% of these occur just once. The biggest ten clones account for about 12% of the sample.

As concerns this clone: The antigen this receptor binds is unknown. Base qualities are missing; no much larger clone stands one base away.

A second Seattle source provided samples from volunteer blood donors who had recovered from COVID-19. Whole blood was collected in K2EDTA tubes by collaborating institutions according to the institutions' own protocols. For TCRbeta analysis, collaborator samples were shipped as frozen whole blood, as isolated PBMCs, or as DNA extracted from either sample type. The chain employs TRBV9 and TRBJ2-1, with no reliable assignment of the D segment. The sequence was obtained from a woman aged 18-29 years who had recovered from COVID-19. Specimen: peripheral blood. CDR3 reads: CASSPPWSNEQFF. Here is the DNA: TGTGCCAGCAGCCCCCCTTGGAGCAATGAGCAGTTCTTC.